This record concerns one TCR beta chain sequence. Produced via immunoSEQ multiplex PCR; TCRdb's table is partial and in-frame only. The sample has about 540,000 clones, approximately 80% seen once. This CDR3 region has 17 residues. Germline assignment: CDR1 MNHEY and CDR2 SMNVEV (reference sequence). J gave up 3 bases and V 5 bases, and 15 bases lay outside the gene matches. The data were taken from a study of shared T cell receptors in the human thymus. The same specimen was also included in a second study, on human thymus T cells.

The material sequenced was thymocytes. The receptor's source is a boy in the first two years of life with a congenital heart defect. J is TRBJ2-7 and V is TRBV27; 8 bases are a match to TRBD2. CDR3 protein: CASSPPTGGAGLYEQYF. CDR3 coding DNA: TGTGCCAGCAGTCCCCCCACGGGGGGGGCGGGACTCTACGAGCAGTACTTC.